The 11 T cell receptor beta chains given below trace back to one sample, sequenced in a study of blood T cell repertoires in COVID-19. Sequenced by immunoSEQ multiplex PCR; TCRdb stores in-frame clones only, minus some. In the table there are over 200,000 clones, roughly 76% of which are singletons. The source material was peripheral blood. The receptors derive from a human donor in a cohort sampled during active COVID-19.

This rearrangement joins TRBV28 to TRBJ2-4; possibly TRBD1 for D (5 bases). The CDR3 contains 15 residues. In germline, CDR1 is MDHEN, CDR2 SYDVKM. V lost 5 bases to trimming and J lost 5 bases, with 16 bases between them. CDR3: CASSPSRQWQNIQYF. In DNA form, the CDR3 reads TGTGCCAGCAGTCCCTCCAGACAGTGGCAAAACATTCAGTACTTC.

This chain connects TRBV28 to TRBJ2-2; a possible D gene is TRBD1 (6 bases). Germline loops: CDR1 MDHEN, CDR2 SYDVKM. Trimming pared 3 bases from V and 4 bases from J, leaving 9 bases between. CDR3 length equals 14 residues. The CDR3 region is CASSFGRGTGELFF. The CDR3, as DNA: TGTGCCAGCAGTTTCGGCAGGGGCACCGGGGAGCTGTTTTTT.

The rearrangement uses TRBV18 and TRBJ1-1, with unresolved D. This CDR3 region has 14 residues. V lost 6 bases to trimming and J lost 5 bases, with 16 bases between them. Germline CDR1 reads KGHSH; CDR2 reads LQKENI. The CDR3 protein is CASSVNRDKTEAFF. The DNA for the CDR3 is TGTGCCAGCTCCGTTAACCGGGATAAGACTGAAGCTTTCTTT.

The rearrangement links TRBV5-4 to TRBJ2-7, with D perhaps matching TRBD2 (5 bases). Per the germline V gene, CDR1 is SGHNT and CDR2 is YYREEE (reference sequence). The CDR3 covers 13 residues. Trimming left V 4 bases short and J 5 bases short, with 13 bases between. The CDR3 is CASSPDWGNEQYF. CDR3 sequence (DNA): TGTGCCAGCAGCCCGGACTGGGGTAACGAGCAGTACTTC.

The chain employs TRBV6-6 and TRBJ1-2, with TRBD1 matching over 8 bases. Losses at the gene ends were 8 bases for V and 7 bases for J; bases not matched to a gene: 6. The CDR3 sequence is 12 residues long. Germline CDR1 and CDR2: MNHNY and SVGAGI (reference sequence). The DNA of the CDR3 is TGTGCCAGCCTCGACAGGGGTCGTGGCTACACCTTC. It encodes CASLDRGRGYTF.

CDR3 DNA: TGTGCCAGCAGCCCTCGGACAGGTATCAACTATGGCTACACCTTC. It encodes CASSPRTGINYGYTF. The V and J genes are TRBV7-9 and TRBJ1-2; 7 bases match TRBD1. J was trimmed by 2 bases and V by 5 bases; bases with no gene match: 8. CDR1 and CDR2 from the germline V gene are SEHNR and FQNEAQ (reference sequence). This CDR3 has 15 amino acids.

The V gene is TRBV25-1, the J gene TRBJ2-7; 9 bases line up with TRBD1. The germline V gene encodes CDR1 MGHDK and CDR2 SYGVNS. After removal of 5 bases from V and 6 bases from J, the junction contained 11 bases not matched to a gene. The CDR3 loop spans 15 amino acids. This chain's CDR3 is CASSLRTGARGEQYF. CDR3 DNA: TGTGCCAGCAGTCTCCGGACAGGGGCAAGGGGCGAGCAGTACTTC.

The CDR3 DNA is TGCGCCAGCAGTCAATCTAACGGGGGGCACCCGAACACTGAAGCTTTCTTT. This gives the protein CASSQSNGGHPNTEAFF. The rearrangement uses TRBV23-1 and TRBJ1-1; D may be TRBD1 (6 bases). TRBV23-1 is classed as an ORF, of uncertain function. The CDR3 loop spans 17 amino acids. Between the trimmed V and J ends, which lost 0 bases and 1 base, there was a span of 15 bases.

This clone was found a few times. The rearrangement joins TRBV5-1 to TRBJ1-6; a weak D match, TRBD1 (5 bases). Germline CDR1 is SGHRS and CDR2 is YFSETQ. The CDR3 length is 15 residues. The V end lost 0 bases, the J end lost 7 bases, and 11 bases lay between the germline ends. CDR3 amino acids: CASSLVGGSNSPLHF. CDR3 in DNA: TGCGCCAGCAGCTTGGTGGGGGGATCAAATTCACCCCTCCACTTT.

The V and J genes are TRBV6-2 or TRBV6-3 and TRBJ2-7; D is unresolved. The CDR3 has 12 residues. Germline CDR1 and CDR2: MNHEY and SVGEGT. V was clipped by 6 bases and J by 7 bases, with 13 bases between them. The CDR3 is CASSGAKGEQYF. The DNA for the CDR3 is TGTGCCAGCAGCGGAGCCAAAGGTGAGCAGTACTTC.

The rearrangement links TRBV4-2 to TRBJ2-7; TRBD1 matches at 8 bases. This CDR3 has 15 residues. Germline CDR1 LGHNA, CDR2 YNFKEQ. Trimming cost V 1 base and J 3 bases; bases outside gene matches: 5. The chain's CDR3 is CASSQVHTGGYEQYF. In DNA form, the CDR3 reads TGTGCCAGCAGCCAAGTACATACAGGGGGCTACGAGCAGTACTTC.